The 13 T cell receptor beta chains in this list originate from one sample, sequenced in a study of human CD8 memory T cell subsets. Production of TCR beta libraries used UMI-labeled 5' RACE as the method. Using the 5' RACE reads, TCRdb records one entry per CDR3 protein without DNA. The sample holds thousands of distinct CDR3 sequences. The authors defined TPEX cells as CCR7+ PD-1+ TIGIT+ early memory CD8+ T cells carrying exhausted-like traits. The sample was CD8+ T cells from PBMCs. These receptors originate from a human donor in good health.

This clonotype is identified as medium-sized from frequency. This chain connects TRBV5-1 to TRBJ1-1; the D call from TCRdb, TRBD1, cannot be confirmed without DNA. This CDR3 is 22 amino acids long. In germline, CDR1 is SGHRS, CDR2 YFSETQ. CDR3 amino acids: CASSSTIDWGPQSAHMNTEAFF. Drawing the rest from reference TRBV5-1 and TRBJ1-1, the complete variable domain is KAGVTQTPRYLIKTRGQQVTLSCSPISGHRSVSWYQQTPGQGLQFLFEYFSETQRNKGNFPGRFSGRQFSNSRSEMNVSTLELGDSALYLCASSSTIDWGPQSAHMNTEAFFGQGTRLTVV.

The V gene is TRBV7-2, the J gene TRBJ2-4; absent DNA, TCRdb's TRBD1 call cannot be checked. The CDR3 is 15 residues long. The germline V gene has CDR1 SGHTA and CDR2 FQGNSA. The CDR3 protein is CASSSGVVGRNIQYF.

Judged by frequency, this clonotype is medium-sized. This rearrangement joins TRBV5-6 to TRBJ2-2; checking the TCRdb D call of TRBD2 is not possible without DNA. Germline CDR1 SGHDT, CDR2 YYEEEE. The CDR3 contains 12 residues. CDR3 protein: CASSLPTGELFF.

This clonotype shows up as medium-sized (0.01 to 0.1%) by frequency. The V and J genes are TRBV7-9 and TRBJ2-7; TCRdb names TRBD1, which stays unverified in the absence of DNA. The CDR3 spans 15 residues. Germline CDR1 is SEHNR and CDR2 is FQNEAQ (reference sequence). CDR3 amino acids: CASSGRDGSLREQYF.

This clonotype is medium-sized by frequency. The chain recombines TRBV12-3 or TRBV12-4 with TRBJ2-1; with no DNA, the TCRdb D assignment of TRBD1 cannot be verified. There are 14 residues in the CDR3. The CDR3 spells CASSGGANYNEQFF.

Its frequency marks this clonotype as medium-sized. This rearrangement joins TRBV12-3 or TRBV12-4 to TRBJ2-7. There are 11 residues in the CDR3. The CDR3: CASSFAYEQYF.

This clonotype is classed as medium-sized by frequency. The genes are TRBV19 and TRBJ2-5. Germline V gene lookup returns CDR1 LNHDA and CDR2 SQIVND (reference sequence). This CDR3 has 15 residues. The CDR3 loop reads CASSMFPTYQETQYF.

The CDR3 sequence is CASSLIPGETQYF. The gene calls are TRBV7-9 and TRBJ2-5; TCRdb designates TRBD1, a call that cannot be tested without DNA. The CDR3 runs 13 residues. Per the germline V gene, CDR1 is SEHNR and CDR2 is FQNEAQ (reference sequence).

The chain combines TRBV19 with TRBJ1-2; checking the TCRdb D call of TRBD1 is not possible without DNA. CDR1 LNHDA and CDR2 SQIVND come from the germline V gene (reference sequence). The CDR3 runs to 15 residues. CDR3 protein: CASSTRTDQNYGYTF. Full variable domain (missing parts from reference TRBV19 and TRBJ1-2): DGGITQSPKYLFRKEGQNVTLSCEQNLNHDAMYWYRQDPGQGLRLIYYSQIVNDFQKGDIAEGYSVSREKKESFPLTVTSAQKNPTAFYLCASSTRTDQNYGYTFGSGTRLTVV.

The V call is TRBV19, the J call TRBJ2-1; TCRdb's assignment of TRBD1 cannot be checked, as there is no DNA. This CDR3 has 15 amino acids. Germline lookup yields CDR1 LNHDA and CDR2 SQIVND (reference sequence). The CDR3: CASSLTDNPYNEQFF.

The V gene is TRBV15, the J gene TRBJ2-5. CDR1 is LNHNV and CDR2 is YYDKDF in the germline V gene (reference sequence). The CDR3 consists of 15 residues. CDR3 residues: CATSNGGDYQETQYF. Filled out from reference TRBV15 and TRBJ2-5, the complete variable domain reads DAMVIQNPRYQVTQFGKPVTLSCSQTLNHNVMYWYQQKSSQAPKLLFHYYDKDFNNEADTPDNFQSRRPNTSFCFLDIRSPGLGDTAMYLCATSNGGDYQETQYFGPGTRLLVL.

V usage is TRBV6-5 and J usage is TRBJ2-5; lacking DNA, the TRBD2 call made by TCRdb goes unchecked. Germline lookup yields CDR1 MNHEY and CDR2 SVGAGI. This CDR3 spans 17 amino acids. This CDR3 is CASSQGLAGVLIGIQYF.

V and J are TRBV4-2 and TRBJ2-5; TCRdb designates TRBD2, a call that cannot be tested without DNA. The CDR3 is 12 amino acids. CDR1 is LGHNA, CDR2 YNFKEQ, per germline. The CDR3 loop reads CASSQGGGTQYF.